The clone carrying this T cell receptor (beta chain) was observed a handful of times. Its antigen remains unknown. Genes and germline are mouse. Read data end 1 residue before the CDR3 end; the end is taken from the germline J gene. The CDR3 is made up of 15 amino acids. The germline V gene encodes CDR1 FNHDT and CDR2 SITEND (reference sequence). V lost 2 bases and J lost 1; bases outside the gene matches: 4. This entry comes from a study of tissue T cells after allogeneic stem cell transplantation. General study points: Sampling depth was limited, and the cohort was small and clinically varied. Only a limited share of tissue TCRs appeared in blood or spleen. Within patients, tissue anatomy strongly shaped TCR repertoire composition.

Survey-depth TCRbeta CDR3 sequencing reported V/J genes and productive frequencies. Sequencing was performed with immunoSEQ multiplex PCR; in TCRdb, only in-frame clones are kept and a portion is missing. The repertoire has approximately 47,000 clones, around 67% of them found once; the top ten carry 0.7%. The source of this sequence is a pool of C57BL/6 mice in good health. The V gene is TRBV19, the J gene TRBJ2-7, with TRBD1 matching over 9 bases. The sample comprised sorted cells pooled from one or two spleens. The covered CDR3 bases are TGTGCCAGCAGTATGGGGGACAGGGAATCCTATGAACAGTAC. The encoded protein is CASSMGDRESYEQY. The full CDR3 is CASSMGDRESYEQYF.